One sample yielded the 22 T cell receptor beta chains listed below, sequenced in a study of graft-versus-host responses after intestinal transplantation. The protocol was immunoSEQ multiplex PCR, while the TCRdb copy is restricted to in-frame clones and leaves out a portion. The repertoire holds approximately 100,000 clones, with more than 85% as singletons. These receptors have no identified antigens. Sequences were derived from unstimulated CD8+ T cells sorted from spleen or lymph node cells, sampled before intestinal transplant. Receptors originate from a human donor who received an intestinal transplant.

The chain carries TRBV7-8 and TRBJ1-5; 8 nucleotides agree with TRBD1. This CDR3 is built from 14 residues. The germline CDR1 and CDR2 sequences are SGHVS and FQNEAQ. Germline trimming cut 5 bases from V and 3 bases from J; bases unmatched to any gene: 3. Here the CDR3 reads CASSPGGDNQPQHF. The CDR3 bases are TGTGCCAGCAGCCCAGGGGGCGACAATCAGCCCCAGCATTTT.

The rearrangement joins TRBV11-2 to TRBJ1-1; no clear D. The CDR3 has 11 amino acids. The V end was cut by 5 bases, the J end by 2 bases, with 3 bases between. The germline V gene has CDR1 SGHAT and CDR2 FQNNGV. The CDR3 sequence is CASSLNTEAFF. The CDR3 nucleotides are TGTGCCAGCAGCCTTAACACTGAAGCTTTCTTT.

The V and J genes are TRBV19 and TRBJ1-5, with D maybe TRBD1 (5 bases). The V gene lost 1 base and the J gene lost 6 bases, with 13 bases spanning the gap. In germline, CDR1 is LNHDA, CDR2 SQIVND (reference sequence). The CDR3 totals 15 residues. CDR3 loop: CASSIGGRVTQPQHF. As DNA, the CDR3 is TGTGCCAGTAGTATAGGGGGCAGGGTAACTCAGCCCCAGCATTTT. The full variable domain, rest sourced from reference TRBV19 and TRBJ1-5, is DGGITQSPKYLFRKEGQNVTLSCEQNLNHDAMYWYRQDPGQGLRLIYYSQIVNDFQKGDIAEGYSVSREKKESFPLTVTSAQKNPTAFYLCASSIGGRVTQPQHFGDGTRLSIL.

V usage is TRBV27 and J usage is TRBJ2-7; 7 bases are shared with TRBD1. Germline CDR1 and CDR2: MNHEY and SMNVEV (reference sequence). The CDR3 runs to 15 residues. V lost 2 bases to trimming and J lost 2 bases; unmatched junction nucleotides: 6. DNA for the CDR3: TGTGCCAGCAGTTTAAACCGGGACAGCACCTACGAGCAGTACTTC. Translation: CASSLNRDSTYEQYF.

The CDR3 nucleotides read TGTGCCAGCACGGTTACCAGCCGGACAGCTGGGGTAAATGAGCAGTTCTTC. It is translated as CASTVTSRTAGVNEQFF. This chain links TRBV7-6 with TRBJ2-1, with D maybe TRBD1 (6 bases). Germline V gives CDR1 SGHVS, CDR2 FNYEAQ. Trimming cost V 7 bases and J 7 bases, with 26 bases left between them. The CDR3 loop spans 17 amino acids.

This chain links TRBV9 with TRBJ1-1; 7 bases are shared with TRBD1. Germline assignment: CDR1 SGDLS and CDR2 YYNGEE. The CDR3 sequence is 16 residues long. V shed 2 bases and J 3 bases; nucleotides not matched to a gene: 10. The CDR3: CASSVGKGALDTEAFF. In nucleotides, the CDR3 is TGTGCCAGCAGCGTGGGGAAGGGGGCGTTGGACACTGAAGCTTTCTTT. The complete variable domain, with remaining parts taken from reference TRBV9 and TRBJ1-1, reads DSGVTQTPKHLITATGQRVTLRCSPRSGDLSVYWYQQSLDQGLQFLIQYYNGEERAKGNILERFSAQQFPDLHSELNLSSLELGDSALYFCASSVGKGALDTEAFFGQGTRLTVV.

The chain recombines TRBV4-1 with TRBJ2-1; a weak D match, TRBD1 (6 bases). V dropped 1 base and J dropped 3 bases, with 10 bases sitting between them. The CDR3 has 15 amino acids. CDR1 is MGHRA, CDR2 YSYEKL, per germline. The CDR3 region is CASSQGGHIYNEQFF. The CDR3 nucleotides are TGCGCCAGCAGCCAAGGGGGGCATATCTACAATGAGCAGTTCTTC.

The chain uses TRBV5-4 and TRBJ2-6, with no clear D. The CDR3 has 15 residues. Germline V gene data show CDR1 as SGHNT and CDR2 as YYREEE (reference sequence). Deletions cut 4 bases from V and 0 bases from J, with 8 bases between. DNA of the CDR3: TGTGCCAGCAGCCCCGACAACTCTGGGGCCAACGTCCTGACTTTC. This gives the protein CASSPDNSGANVLTF.

The CDR3 loop is CASSQVSYAMNTEAFF. CDR3 nucleotides: TGCGCCAGCAGCCAAGTGTCATACGCAATGAACACTGAAGCTTTCTTT. The chain recombines TRBV4-1 with TRBJ1-1; D ambiguous. Trimming left V 1 base short and J 0 bases short, with 12 bases between. Germline CDR1 is MGHRA and CDR2 is YSYEKL. The CDR3 has 16 residues.

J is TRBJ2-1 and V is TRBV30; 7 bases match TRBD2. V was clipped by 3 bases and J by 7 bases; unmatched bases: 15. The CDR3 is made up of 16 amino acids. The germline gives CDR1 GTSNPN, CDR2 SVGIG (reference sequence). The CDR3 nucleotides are TGTGCCTGGAGCTCTAAGGAACTAGCGACGTCTAATGAGCAGTTCTTC. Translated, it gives CAWSSKELATSNEQFF.

The CDR3 reads CASSLASATQETQYF. CDR3 bases: TGTGCCAGCAGCTTAGCGTCCGCAACTCAAGAGACCCAGTACTTC. The chain employs TRBV7-6 and TRBJ2-5, with D hard to call. Between the trimmed V and J ends, which lost 0 bases and 2 bases, there was a span of 10 bases. This CDR3 region has 15 residues. Germline CDR1 SGHVS, CDR2 FNYEAQ.

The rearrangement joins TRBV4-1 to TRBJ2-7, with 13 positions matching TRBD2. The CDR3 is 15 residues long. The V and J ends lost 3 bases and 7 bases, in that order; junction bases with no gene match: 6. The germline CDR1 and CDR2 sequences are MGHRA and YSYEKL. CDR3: CASSHSTSGGEEQYF. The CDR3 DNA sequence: TGCGCCAGCAGCCACTCCACTAGCGGGGGGGAAGAGCAGTACTTC.

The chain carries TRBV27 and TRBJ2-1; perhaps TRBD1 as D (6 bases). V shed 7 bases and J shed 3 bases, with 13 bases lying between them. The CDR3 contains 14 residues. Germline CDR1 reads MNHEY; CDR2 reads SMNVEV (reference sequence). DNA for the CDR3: TGTGCCAGCACCGGACAGACCAACTACAATGAGCAGTTCTTC. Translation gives CASTGQTNYNEQFF.

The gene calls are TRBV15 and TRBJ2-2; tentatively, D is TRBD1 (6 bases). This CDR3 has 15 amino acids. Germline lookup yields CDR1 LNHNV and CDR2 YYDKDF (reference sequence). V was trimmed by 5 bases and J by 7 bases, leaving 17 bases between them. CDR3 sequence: CATSRAGVPSGELFF. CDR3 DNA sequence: TGTGCCACCAGCCGAGCAGGGGTACCCAGCGGGGAGCTGTTTTTT. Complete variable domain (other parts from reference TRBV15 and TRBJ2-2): DAMVIQNPRYQVTQFGKPVTLSCSQTLNHNVMYWYQQKSSQAPKLLFHYYDKDFNNEADTPDNFQSRRPNTSFCFLDIRSPGLGDTAMYLCATSRAGVPSGELFFGEGSRLTVL.

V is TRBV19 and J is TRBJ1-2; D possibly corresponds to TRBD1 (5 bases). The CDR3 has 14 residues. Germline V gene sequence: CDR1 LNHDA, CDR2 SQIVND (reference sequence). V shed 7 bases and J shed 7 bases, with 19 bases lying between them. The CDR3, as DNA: TGTGCCAGTAATCCACGGGGGGGGTTCTTTGGCTACACCTTC. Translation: CASNPRGGFFGYTF.

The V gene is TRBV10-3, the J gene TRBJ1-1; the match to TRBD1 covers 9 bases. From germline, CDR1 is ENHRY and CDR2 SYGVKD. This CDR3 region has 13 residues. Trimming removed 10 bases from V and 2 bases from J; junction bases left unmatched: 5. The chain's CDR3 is CATWDRVNTEAFF. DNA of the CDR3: TGTGCCACCTGGGACAGGGTAAACACTGAAGCTTTCTTT.

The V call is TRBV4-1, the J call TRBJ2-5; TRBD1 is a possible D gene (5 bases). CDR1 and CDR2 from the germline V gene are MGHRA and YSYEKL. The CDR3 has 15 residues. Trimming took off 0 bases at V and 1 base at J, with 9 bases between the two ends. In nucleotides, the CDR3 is TGCGCCAGCAGCCAAGATGAAGGGGCCCAAGAGACCCAGTACTTC. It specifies CASSQDEGAQETQYF.

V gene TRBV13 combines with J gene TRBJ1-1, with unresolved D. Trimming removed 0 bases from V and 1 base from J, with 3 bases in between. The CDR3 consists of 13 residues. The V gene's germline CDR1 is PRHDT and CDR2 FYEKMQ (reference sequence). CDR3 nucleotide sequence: TGTGCCAGCAGCTTAGGGTGGAACACTGAAGCTTTCTTT. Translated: CASSLGWNTEAFF. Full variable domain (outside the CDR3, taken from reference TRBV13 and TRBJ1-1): AAGVIQSPRHLIKEKRETATLKCYPIPRHDTVYWYQQGPGQDPQFLISFYEKMQSDKGSIPDRFSAQQFSDYHSELNMSSLELGDSALYFCASSLGWNTEAFFGQGTRLTVV.

The CDR3 nucleotides read TGCGCCAGCAGCCCAACCCTCGCCTCTGGAAACACCATATATTTT. It translates to CASSPTLASGNTIYF. The gene calls are TRBV5-1 and TRBJ1-3; D ambiguous. The CDR3 length is 15 residues. Trimming removed 4 bases from V and 0 bases from J, with 11 bases in between. The germline V gene encodes CDR1 SGHRS and CDR2 YFSETQ.

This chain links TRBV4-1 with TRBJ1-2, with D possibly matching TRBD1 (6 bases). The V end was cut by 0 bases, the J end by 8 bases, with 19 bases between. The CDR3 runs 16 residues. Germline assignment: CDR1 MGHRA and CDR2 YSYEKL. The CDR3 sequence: CASSQEDEGGVGGYTF. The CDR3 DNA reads TGCGCCAGCAGCCAAGAGGACGAAGGGGGGGTGGGCGGCTACACCTTC.

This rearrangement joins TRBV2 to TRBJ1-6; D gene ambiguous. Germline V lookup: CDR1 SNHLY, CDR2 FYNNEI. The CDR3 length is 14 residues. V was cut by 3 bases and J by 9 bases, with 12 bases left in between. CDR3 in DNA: TGTGCCAGCAGTGACGGCGGAGTCGGTTCACCCCTCCACTTT. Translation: CASSDGGVGSPLHF.

This CDR3 reads CASSAGVSYEQYF. CDR3 in DNA: TGCGCCAGCAGCGCCGGGGTATCCTACGAGCAGTACTTC. The J gene is TRBJ2-7, the V gene TRBV10-1; perhaps TRBD2 as D (5 bases). Germline V lookup: CDR1 WNHNN, CDR2 SYGVQD (reference sequence). This CDR3 region has 13 residues. The V end lost 6 bases, the J end lost 1 base, and 10 bases lay between the germline ends.